This is a list of T cell receptor beta chains from one sample in a study of blood T cell repertoires in COVID-19. This table comes from immunoSEQ multiplex PCR, and its TCRdb copy is limited to in-frame clones, with some not included. The sample carries roughly 410,000 clones, roughly 90% recorded once. The sequenced material came from peripheral blood. These receptors were taken from a man between 40 and 49 years old with acute or convalescent COVID-19. The CDR3 runs from the conserved cysteine through the conserved F or W. D genes are given only for firm matches. Size tells how often a clone was seen (once, few, many) or the class of an expanded clone, and some rows leave it out.

d_gene: -; j_gene: TRBJ1-5; v_gene: TRBV28; abundance: -; CDR3nt: TGTGCCAGCAGTTTTACTGCGGAGCGGAATCAGCCCCAGCATTTT; CDR3aa: CASSFTAERNQPQHF
d_gene: -; j_gene: TRBJ2-7; v_gene: TRBV6-6; abundance: -; CDR3nt: TGTGCCAGTACTCGGGGGATTGCAACCTACGAGCAGTACTTC; CDR3aa: CASTRGIATYEQYF
d_gene: -; j_gene: TRBJ2-7; v_gene: TRBV5-4; abundance: -; CDR3nt: TGTGCCAGCAGCTCCACCCCGGGGACAAATGCCTACGAGCAGTACTTC; CDR3aa: CASSSTPGTNAYEQYF
d_gene: -; j_gene: TRBJ1-2; v_gene: TRBV4-1; abundance: -; CDR3nt: TGCGCCAGCAGCCAAGTGTATGGTCGGGGGGCTGCTGGCTACACCTTC; CDR3aa: CASSQVYGRGAAGYTF
d_gene: -; j_gene: TRBJ2-1; v_gene: TRBV7-8; abundance: few; CDR3nt: TGTGCCAGCAGCTTAGTGCCCGGGGATGGTGAGAATGAGCAGTTCTTC; CDR3aa: CASSLVPGDGENEQFF
d_gene: -; j_gene: TRBJ1-5; v_gene: TRBV7-2; abundance: -; CDR3nt: TGTGCCAGCAGCCGCCGGGGAGGGGTCAATCAGCCCCAGCATTTT; CDR3aa: CASSRRGGVNQPQHF
d_gene: -; j_gene: TRBJ2-5; v_gene: TRBV11-3; abundance: -; CDR3nt: TGTGCCAGCGGGGCAAAACAAGAGACCCAGTACTTC; CDR3aa: CASGAKQETQYF
d_gene: -; j_gene: TRBJ2-1; v_gene: TRBV15; abundance: -; CDR3nt: TGTGCCACCAGCAGTGTTAGGGAGGACGGGAACAATGAGCAGTTCTTC; CDR3aa: CATSSVREDGNNEQFF
d_gene: TRBD1; j_gene: TRBJ1-6; v_gene: TRBV7-3; abundance: -; CDR3nt: TGTGCCAGCAGCTCAAATGGACAGGGAAGATCACCCCTCCACTTT; CDR3aa: CASSSNGQGRSPLHF
d_gene: TRBD1; j_gene: TRBJ1-3; v_gene: TRBV7-2; abundance: once; CDR3nt: TGTGCCAGCAGCTTTGACAGGGTTGACACCATATATTTT; CDR3aa: CASSFDRVDTIYF
d_gene: -; j_gene: TRBJ2-7; v_gene: TRBV20-1; abundance: -; CDR3nt: TGCAGTGCTACATCCTCCTACGAGCAGTACTTC; CDR3aa: CSATSSYEQYF